This TCR beta chain was retrieved from a study of identical twins. Through template switching, a universal primer site was introduced, and the cDNA contained unique molecular identifiers. TCRdb re-called the 5' RACE reads with MiXCR, one entry per CDR3 protein. The sample has 1.5 million to 2 million distinct CDR3 sequences, around a third seen once. CDR1 is LGHDT and CDR2 is YNNKEL in the germline V gene (reference sequence). This CDR3 region has 12 residues. Trimming removed 4 bases at V and 10 bases at J, with 11 bases between. The study, taken as a whole, reports: High-abundance cord blood beta clonotypes had fewer insertions; memory repertoires showed none. For out-of-frame beta sequences, excess twin sharing was weaker.

Remarks on this clonotype: Its matching antigen is unknown.

The receptor comes from a newborn girl in good health. The chain links TRBV3-1 to TRBJ2-4; TRBD2 might be the D (7 bases). Sequencing input: cord blood. The CDR3 sequence: CASSPQGGIQYF. In DNA form, the CDR3 reads TGTGCCAGCAGCCCACAGGGAGGGATTCAGTACTTC.